Detailed here is one T cell receptor beta chain. Its specificity is unknown. The sample belongs to a study of T cell repertoires in cytomegalovirus infection. Background on the study: CMV infection and matching HLA type were both indicated by public TCR beta signatures. Study-level results: Clonotype analysis showed dominance of the ex vivo response by HLA-C-restricted CMV-specific TCR beta clonotypes. Adding up the frequency of public TCR beta families identified people who carried CMV plus the relevant HLA.

MiXCR, run by TCRdb on the reads, gives a single entry per CDR3 protein. This sample has approximately 83,000 distinct CDR3 sequences; more than 20% occur once, and the top ten carry roughly 45%. The CDR3 has 14 amino acids. Looked up from germline, CDR1 is LNHDA and CDR2 is SQIVND (reference sequence). V lost 2 bases and J 2 bases, leaving 10 bases between the germline ends. V is TRBV19 and J is TRBJ2-7, with D perhaps given as TRBD1 or TRBD2 (5 bases each). Sequenced material: CD8+ T cells from cultured PBMCs, taken from culture after CMV antigen stimulation. The receptor comes from a human donor in good health (CMV status not recorded). Some clones in this sample may be carry-over from other donors' samples. CDR3 in DNA: TGTGCCAGTAGTATAATCCAGGGAGCCTACGAGCAGTACTTC. Translated: CASSIIQGAYEQYF.